This T cell receptor beta chain was sequenced for a study of blood T cell repertoires in COVID-19. Profiling relied on immunoSEQ multiplex PCR, and the TCRdb table lists in-frame clones only, not all of them. The data hold 200,000 to 300,000 clones, with about 85% observed a single time. In its sample, this clone was seen once. The receptor was derived from a man aged 55 to 69 with acute or convalescent COVID-19. Specimen: peripheral blood.

CDR3 region: CASSFAGDSYNEQFF. The CDR3 DNA is TGCGCCAGCAGCTTCGCGGGGGACTCCTACAATGAGCAGTTCTTC. The V gene is TRBV5-1, the J gene TRBJ2-1; 7 nucleotides align to TRBD2. The V gene's germline CDR1 is SGHRS and CDR2 YFSETQ. V shed 2 bases, J shed 0 bases, and the junction held 2 bases outside the gene matches. The CDR3 contains 15 residues.